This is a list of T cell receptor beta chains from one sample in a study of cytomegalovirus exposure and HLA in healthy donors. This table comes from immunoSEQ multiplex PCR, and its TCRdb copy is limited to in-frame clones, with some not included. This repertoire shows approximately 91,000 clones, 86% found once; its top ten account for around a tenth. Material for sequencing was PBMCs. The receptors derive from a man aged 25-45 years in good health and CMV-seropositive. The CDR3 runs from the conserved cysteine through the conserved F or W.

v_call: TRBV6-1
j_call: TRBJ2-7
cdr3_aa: CASSEERRGTYEQYF

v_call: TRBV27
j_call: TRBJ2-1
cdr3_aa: CASSASGRAINEQFF

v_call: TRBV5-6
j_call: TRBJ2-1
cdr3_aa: CASSLGAPGGHYNEQFF

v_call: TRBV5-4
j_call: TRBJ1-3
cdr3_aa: CASSFRGAGNTIYF

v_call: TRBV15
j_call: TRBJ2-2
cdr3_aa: CATSHAETNTGELFF

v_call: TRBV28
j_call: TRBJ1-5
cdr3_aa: CASSKGGLQPQHF

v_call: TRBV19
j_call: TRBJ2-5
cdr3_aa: CASRRGEETQYF

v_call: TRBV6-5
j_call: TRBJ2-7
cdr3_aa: CASSQNQGAEQYF

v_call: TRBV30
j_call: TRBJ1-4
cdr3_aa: CASQKQGASKGLFF

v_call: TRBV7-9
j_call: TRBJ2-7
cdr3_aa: CASSLGEFGEQYF

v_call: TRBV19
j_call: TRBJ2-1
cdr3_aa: CASSSRLDNEQFF

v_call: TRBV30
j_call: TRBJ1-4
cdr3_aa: CACLQGAWEATNEKLFF

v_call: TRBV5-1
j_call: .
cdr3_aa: CASSAAQGGYEQYF

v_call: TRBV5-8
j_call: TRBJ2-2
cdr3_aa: CASSLPRAGELFF

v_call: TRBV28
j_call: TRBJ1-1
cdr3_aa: CASSLRRLMNTEAFF

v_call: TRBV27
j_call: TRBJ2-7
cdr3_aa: CASSFGQGFNEQYF

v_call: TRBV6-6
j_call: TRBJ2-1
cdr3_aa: CASSSSGTSQFF

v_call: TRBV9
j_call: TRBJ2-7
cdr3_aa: CASSPRQVSSYEQYF

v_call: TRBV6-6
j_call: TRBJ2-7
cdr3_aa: CASSCTGDEQYF

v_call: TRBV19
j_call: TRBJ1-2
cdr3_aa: CASSPKGQGAFYGYTF

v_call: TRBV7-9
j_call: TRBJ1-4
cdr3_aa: CASSSEGRRSNEKLFF

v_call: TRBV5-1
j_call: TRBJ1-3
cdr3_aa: CASSSWDRSSGNTIYF

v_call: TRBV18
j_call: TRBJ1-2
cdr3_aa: CASSLMRTGDTNYGYTF